This T cell receptor beta chain was observed in a study of CD8+ T cells in alopecia areata. The J segment lost 2 bases and the V segment lost 5 bases, leaving 13 bases of the junction unmatched. Germline assignment: CDR1 SQVTM and CDR2 ANQGSEA. The CDR3 is 17 amino acids. After isolation, RNA underwent reverse transcription to generate cDNA as the sequencing template. Using immunoSEQ multiplex PCR, the repertoire was profiled, and TCRdb retains in-frame clones only, with some absent. The sample has around 150,000 clones, 50% to 65% seen once; the top ten hold over 4%. Separation by sorting yielded CD4+ and CD8+ T cells from PBMCs. This clone has more than one count but fewer than ten.

The receptor comes from a human donor in good health. The chain is built from TRBV29-1 and TRBJ2-7; 12 bases are a match to TRBD2. Source material: CD4+ T cells sorted from blood. The CDR3 here is CSVRRASGRAGAYEQYF. The CDR3 coding sequence is TGCAGCGTTAGGAGGGCTAGCGGGAGGGCCGGTGCCTACGAGCAGTACTTC.